One sample yielded the 19 T cell receptor beta chains listed below, sequenced in a study of CD8 T cells in ankylosing spondylitis. TCRdb re-called the 5' RACE reads through MiXCR, storing one row per CDR3 protein. This repertoire shows 250,000 to 350,000 distinct CDR3 sequences, 20% to 25% found once; its top ten account for roughly 3.6%. The sequenced sample was blood, either unsorted or a sorted T cell fraction (not recorded which). These receptors were obtained from a female donor with ankylosing spondylitis or in good health (not recorded which).

The chain has TRBV20-1 and TRBJ2-1, with a possible D match to TRBD2 (6 bases). CDR1 is DFQATT, CDR2 SNEGSKA, per germline (reference sequence). The CDR3 runs 15 residues. The V and J ends lost 5 bases and 2 bases respectively, with 16 bases between them. CDR3 residues: CSAPTSGSTYNEQFF. CDR3 nucleotide sequence: TGCAGTGCTCCCACCTCCGGGAGTACCTACAATGAGCAGTTCTTC.

The chain has TRBV19 and TRBJ2-1, with 8 bases aligning to TRBD1. Germline V lookup: CDR1 LNHDA, CDR2 SQIVND (reference sequence). The trim removed 5 bases at V and 9 bases at J, leaving 9 bases unmatched. The CDR3 is 14 amino acids. CDR3 coding DNA: TGTGCCAGTAGTGCCGGGACAGGCGGAAGTGAGCAGTTCTTC. This codes for CASSAGTGGSEQFF.

This rearrangement joins TRBV30 to TRBJ1-1; D remains ambiguous. This CDR3 is built from 11 residues. Germline values: CDR1 GTSNPN, CDR2 SVGIG (reference sequence). Between the trimmed V and J ends, which lost 7 bases and 5 bases, there was a span of 11 bases. DNA for the CDR3: TGTGCCTCGTCTATTAGGACTGAAGCTTTCTTT. It translates to CASSIRTEAFF.

This chain connects TRBV11-3 to TRBJ1-1, with D perhaps TRBD1 (5 bases). Looked up from germline, CDR1 is SGHNT and CDR2 is YENEEA. The CDR3 runs to 15 residues. Trimming removed 0 bases from V and 2 bases from J, with 10 bases in between. DNA for the CDR3: TGTGCCAGCAGCTTAGAAGACAGACACAACACTGAAGCTTTCTTT. It is translated as CASSLEDRHNTEAFF.

The chain recombines TRBV10-3 with TRBJ1-1; D is unclear. V shed 0 bases and J shed 2 bases, with 10 bases lying between them. This CDR3 is built from 15 residues. CDR1 is ENHRY, CDR2 SYGVKD, per germline. CDR3 residues: CAISESERENTEAFF. Written as DNA, the CDR3 is TGTGCCATCAGTGAGTCGGAGAGGGAAAACACTGAAGCTTTCTTT.

The chain combines TRBV9 with TRBJ2-3; 10 bases align to TRBD2. After removal of 1 base from V and 9 bases from J, the junction contained 8 bases not matched to a gene. The germline V gene encodes CDR1 SGDLS and CDR2 YYNGEE. CDR3 length equals 15 residues. The CDR3 DNA sequence: TGTGCCAGCAGCGTAATGAGCCTAGCGGGAGACACGCAGTATTTT. The encoded protein is CASSVMSLAGDTQYF.

The genes are TRBV20-1 and TRBJ2-7; D unresolved. Between the trimmed V and J ends, which lost 5 bases and 5 bases, there was a span of 13 bases. Germline V gene data show CDR1 as DFQATT and CDR2 as SNEGSKA (reference sequence). CDR3 length equals 12 residues. The CDR3 here is CSAPDPLDEQYF. CDR3 in DNA: TGCAGTGCTCCCGACCCTTTAGACGAGCAGTACTTC.

This clonotype was counted only a few times. The chain is built from TRBV6-1 and TRBJ2-6; D ambiguous. The ends were cut back, 5 bases at V and 4 bases at J, with 9 bases in the middle. The CDR3 sequence is 14 residues long. CDR1 is MNHNS, CDR2 SASEGT, per germline. The DNA for the CDR3 is TGTGCCAGCAGTAGAGCGCGAGGGGCCAACGTCCTGACTTTC. As protein: CASSRARGANVLTF.

This clonotype was counted a few times. The chain combines TRBV20-1 with TRBJ1-6, with 9 bases fitting TRBD1. The CDR3 covers 14 residues. The V gene's germline CDR1 is DFQATT and CDR2 SNEGSKA (reference sequence). Trimming cost V 1 base and J 9 bases; bases outside gene matches: 4. The CDR3 here is CSARATGGVSPLHF. The CDR3 bases are TGCAGTGCTAGAGCGACAGGGGGTGTTTCACCCCTCCACTTT.

This clonotype was seen a few times. This chain's CDR3 is CASTTGGSSTDTQYF. The DNA of the CDR3 is TGTGCCAGCACCACGGGGGGATCTAGCACAGATACGCAGTATTTT. V and J are TRBV6-1 and TRBJ2-3; 7 nucleotides agree with TRBD2. The CDR3 sequence is 15 residues long. V gave up 7 bases and J gave up 0 bases; unmatched junction bases: 7. Germline V CDR1 and CDR2: MNHNS, SASEGT.

In its sample, this clonotype was seen many times. Here the CDR3 DNA reads TGCAGCGTTGAAGACGGGTCGGGACTCCCCCCAAACAATGAGCAGTTCTTC. This codes for CSVEDGSGLPPNNEQFF. The chain employs TRBV29-1 and TRBJ2-1; D might be TRBD2 (6 bases). The germline V gene has CDR1 SQVTM and CDR2 ANQGSEA. The V end was cut by 0 bases, the J end by 5 bases, with 20 bases between. CDR3 length equals 17 residues.

This clonotype was observed a few times. The chain has TRBV5-6 and TRBJ2-1; 10 bases map to TRBD2. This CDR3 comprises 16 residues. V was clipped by 6 bases and J by 9 bases; unmatched bases: 15. In germline, CDR1 is SGHDT, CDR2 YYEEEE. In DNA form, the CDR3 reads TGTGCCAGCACCGGGGGGGGGACTAGCGCTTCAGGTGAGCAGTTCTTC. Amino acids: CASTGGGTSASGEQFF.

This chain joins TRBV29-1 and TRBJ1-2, with 8 positions matching TRBD1. After removal of 1 base from V and 3 bases from J, the junction contained 4 bases not matched to a gene. CDR3 length equals 14 residues. Per germline, CDR1 SQVTM and CDR2 ANQGSEA. The CDR3 is CSVEADRADYGYTF. CDR3 coding DNA: TGCAGCGTTGAAGCGGACAGGGCTGACTATGGCTACACCTTC.

In its sample, this clonotype was seen many times. The chain employs TRBV7-9 and TRBJ2-1; no definite D call. V lost 6 bases to trimming and J lost 2 bases, with 8 bases between them. The CDR3 length is 13 residues. Per the germline V gene, CDR1 is SEHNR and CDR2 is FQNEAQ (reference sequence). The CDR3 reads CASSPWTYNEQFF. In DNA, the CDR3 is TGTGCCAGCAGTCCGTGGACCTACAATGAGCAGTTCTTC.

A single count supports this clonotype. The chain carries TRBV7-2 and TRBJ2-3, with TRBD2 matching over 9 bases. Germline V lookup: CDR1 SGHTA, CDR2 FQGNSA. V shed 9 bases and J 2 bases; nucleotides not matched to a gene: 9. This CDR3 is 15 amino acids long. CDR3 coding DNA: TGTGCCAGTAGACTGGCTAGCGGGGTCACAGATACGCAGTATTTT. It yields the protein CASRLASGVTDTQYF.

The table lists this clonotype with a few counts. This sequence joins TRBV10-3 and TRBJ2-5, with D maybe TRBD2 (6 bases). CDR1 is ENHRY and CDR2 is SYGVKD in the germline V gene. V was shortened by 0 bases and J by 7 bases, with 6 bases between the two germline ends. This CDR3 region has 12 residues. As DNA, the CDR3 is TGTGCCATCAGTGAGTCGGAGGGGACCCAGTACTTC. It codes for CAISESEGTQYF.

The V gene is TRBV18, the J gene TRBJ2-7; unclear D gene. Trimming cost V 4 bases and J 0 bases, with 10 bases left between them. Germline CDR1 KGHSH, CDR2 LQKENI. The CDR3 is 14 amino acids. CDR3: CASSLLQSSYEQYF. The CDR3 region has the DNA TGTGCCAGCTCACTCCTACAGAGCTCCTACGAGCAGTACTTC.

This chain joins TRBV10-2 and TRBJ2-5, with D uncertain. The V end lost 4 bases, the J end lost 5 bases, and 14 bases lay between the germline ends. The CDR3 totals 14 residues. Germline CDR1 WSHSY, CDR2 SAAADI. Here the CDR3 DNA reads TGCGCCAGCAGTGGAACACAGCTTGCGGAGACCCAGTACTTC. This codes for CASSGTQLAETQYF.

This clonotype was seen a handful of times. The chain has TRBV24-1 and TRBJ2-3, with TRBD2 identical over 16 bases. From germline, CDR1 is KGHDR and CDR2 SFDVKD. The CDR3 contains 15 residues. Trimming took 4 bases from V and 11 from J; bases not matched to a gene: 5. The CDR3 spells CATSDGTSGRALQYF. In DNA, the CDR3 is TGTGCCACCAGTGACGGGACTAGCGGGAGGGCCTTGCAGTATTTT.